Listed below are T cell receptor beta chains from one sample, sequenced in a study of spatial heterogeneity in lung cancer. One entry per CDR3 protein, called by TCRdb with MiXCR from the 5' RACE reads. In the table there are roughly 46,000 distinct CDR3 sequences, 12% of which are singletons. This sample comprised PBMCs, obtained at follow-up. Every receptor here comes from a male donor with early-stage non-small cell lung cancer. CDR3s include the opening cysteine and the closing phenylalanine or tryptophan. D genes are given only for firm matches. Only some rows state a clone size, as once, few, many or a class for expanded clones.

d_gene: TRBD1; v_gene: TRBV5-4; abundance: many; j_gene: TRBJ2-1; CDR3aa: CASSFRQGYTNEQFF; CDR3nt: TGTGCCAGCAGCTTTCGACAGGGGTACACCAATGAGCAGTTCTTC
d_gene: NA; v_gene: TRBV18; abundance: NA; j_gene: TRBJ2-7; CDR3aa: CASSPPFPGEQYF; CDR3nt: TGTGCCAGCTCACCACCGTTCCCGGGCGAGCAGTACTTC
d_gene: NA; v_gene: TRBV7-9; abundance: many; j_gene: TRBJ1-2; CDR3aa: CASSGEANYGYTF; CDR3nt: TGTGCCAGCAGCGGGGAGGCTAACTATGGCTACACCTTC
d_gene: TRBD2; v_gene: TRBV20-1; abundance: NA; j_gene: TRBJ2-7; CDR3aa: CSASIPGLARGRYEQYF; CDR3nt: TGCAGTGCTAGTATACCGGGACTAGCGAGGGGCCGCTACGAGCAGTACTTC
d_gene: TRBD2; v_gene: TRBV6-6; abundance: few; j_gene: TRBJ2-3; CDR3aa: CASSPRREGDTQYF; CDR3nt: TGTGCCAGCAGCCCCCGACGGGAGGGAGATACGCAGTATTTT
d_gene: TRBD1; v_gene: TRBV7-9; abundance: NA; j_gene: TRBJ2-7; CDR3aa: CASSLKSGQFYEQYF; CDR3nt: TGTGCCAGCAGCTTAAAATCGGGACAGTTCTACGAGCAGTACTTC
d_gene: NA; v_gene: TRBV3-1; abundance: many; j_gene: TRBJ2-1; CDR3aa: CASSPLSYNEQFF; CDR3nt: TGTGCCAGCAGCCCCCTCTCCTACAATGAGCAGTTCTTC
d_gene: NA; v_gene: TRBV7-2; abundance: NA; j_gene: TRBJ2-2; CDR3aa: CASSLFGEVGTGELFF; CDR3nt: TGTGCCAGCAGCTTATTCGGGGAGGTCGGAACCGGGGAGCTGTTTTTT
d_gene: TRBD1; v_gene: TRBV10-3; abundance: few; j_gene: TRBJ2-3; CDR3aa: CAISPGQASTDTQYF; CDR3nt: TGTGCCATCAGCCCGGGACAGGCTAGCACAGATACGCAGTATTTT
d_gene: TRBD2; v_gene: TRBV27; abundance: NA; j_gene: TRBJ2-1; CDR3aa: CASTPFTSGSIREQFF; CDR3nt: TGTGCCAGCACCCCCTTTACTAGCGGGAGTATCCGTGAGCAGTTCTTC
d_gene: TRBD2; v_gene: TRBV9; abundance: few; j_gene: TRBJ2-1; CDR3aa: CASSPRTSGVNEQFF; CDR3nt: TGTGCCAGCAGCCCCCGGACTAGCGGGGTCAATGAGCAGTTCTTC
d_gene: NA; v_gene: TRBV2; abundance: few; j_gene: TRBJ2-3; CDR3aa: CASSPTWGSTDTQYF; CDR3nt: TGTGCCAGCAGCCCCACGTGGGGAAGCACAGATACGCAGTATTTT
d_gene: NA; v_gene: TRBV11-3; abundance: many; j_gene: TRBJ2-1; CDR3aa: CASSLRAGIFNEQFF; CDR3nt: TGTGCCAGCAGCTTACGGGCAGGGATCTTCAATGAGCAGTTCTTC
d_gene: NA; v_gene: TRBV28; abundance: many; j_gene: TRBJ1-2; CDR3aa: CASSLSAYGYTF; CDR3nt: TGTGCCAGCAGTTTATCAGCTTATGGCTACACCTTC
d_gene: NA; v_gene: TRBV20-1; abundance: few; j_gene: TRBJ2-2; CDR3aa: CSARVSGRNTGELFF; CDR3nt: TGCAGTGCTAGAGTGAGCGGACGGAACACCGGGGAGCTGTTTTTT
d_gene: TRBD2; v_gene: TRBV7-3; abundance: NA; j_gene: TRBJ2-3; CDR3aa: CASSLTSGGAIDTQYF; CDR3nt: TGTGCCAGCAGCTTAACTAGCGGGGGGGCGATAGATACGCAGTATTTT
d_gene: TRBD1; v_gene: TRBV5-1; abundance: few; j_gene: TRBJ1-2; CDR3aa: CASSWTTGGNYGYTF; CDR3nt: TGCGCCAGCAGCTGGACAACAGGGGGCAACTATGGCTACACCTTC
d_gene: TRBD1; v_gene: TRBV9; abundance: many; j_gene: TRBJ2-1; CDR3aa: CASSARQGTYNEQFF; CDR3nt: TGTGCCAGCAGCGCTAGACAGGGCACCTACAATGAGCAGTTCTTC
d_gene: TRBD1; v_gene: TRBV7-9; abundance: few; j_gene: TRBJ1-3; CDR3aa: CASSSGQNDISGNTIYF; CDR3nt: TGTGCCAGCAGCTCGGGACAGAATGACATCTCTGGAAACACCATATATTTT
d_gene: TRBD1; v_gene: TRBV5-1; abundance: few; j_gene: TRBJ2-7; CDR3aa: CASSLGGTGPVYEQYF; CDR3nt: TGCGCCAGCAGCTTGGGCGGGACAGGGCCTGTGTACGAGCAGTACTTC
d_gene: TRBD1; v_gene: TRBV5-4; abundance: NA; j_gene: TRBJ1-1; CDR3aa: CASSLWTGGQAFF; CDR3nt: TGTGCCAGCAGCTTGTGGACAGGGGGCCAAGCTTTCTTT
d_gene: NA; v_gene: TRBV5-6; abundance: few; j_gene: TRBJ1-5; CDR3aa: CASSFLLGQISNQPQHF; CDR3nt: TGTGCCAGCAGCTTTTTGCTGGGACAAATCAGCAATCAGCCCCAGCATTTT
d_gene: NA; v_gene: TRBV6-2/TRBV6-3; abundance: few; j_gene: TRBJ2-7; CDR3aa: CASSYFRAPLEQYF; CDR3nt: TGTGCCAGCAGTTACTTCCGGGCCCCGCTAGAGCAGTACTTC
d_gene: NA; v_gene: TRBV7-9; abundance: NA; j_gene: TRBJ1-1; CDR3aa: CASSSFRHTYTEAFF; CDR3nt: TGTGCCAGCAGCTCTTTCCGACATACGTACACTGAAGCTTTCTTT
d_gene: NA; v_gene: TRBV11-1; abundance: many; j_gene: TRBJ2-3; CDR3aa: CASSLEEGHTQYF; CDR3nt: TGTGCCAGCAGCTTAGAAGAGGGGCATACGCAGTATTTT
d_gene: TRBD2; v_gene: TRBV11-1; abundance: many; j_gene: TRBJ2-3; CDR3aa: CASSLLTGGPGDTQYF; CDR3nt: TGTGCCAGCAGCTTATTGACGGGAGGGCCGGGAGATACGCAGTATTTT
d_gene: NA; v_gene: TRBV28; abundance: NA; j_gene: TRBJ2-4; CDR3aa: CASSFRGASLAKNIQYF; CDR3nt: TGTGCCAGCAGTTTCCGAGGGGCAAGTTTAGCCAAAAACATTCAGTACTTC
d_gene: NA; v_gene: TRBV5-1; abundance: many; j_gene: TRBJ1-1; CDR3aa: CASSLGVYRAGEAFF; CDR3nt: TGCGCCAGCAGCTTGGGGGTGTATAGGGCCGGTGAAGCTTTCTTT
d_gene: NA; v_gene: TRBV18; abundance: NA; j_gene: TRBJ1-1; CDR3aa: CVSSAGENTEAFF; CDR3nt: TGTGTCAGCTCAGCAGGAGAAAACACTGAAGCTTTCTTT
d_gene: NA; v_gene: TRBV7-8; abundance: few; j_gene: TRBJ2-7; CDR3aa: CASSTGPLYEQYF; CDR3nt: TGTGCCAGCAGTACAGGGCCCCTCTACGAGCAGTACTTC
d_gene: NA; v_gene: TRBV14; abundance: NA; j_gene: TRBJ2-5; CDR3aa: CASSHSGTTLRETQYF; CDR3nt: TGTGCCAGCAGCCACTCCGGGACGACCCTCCGGGAGACCCAGTACTTC
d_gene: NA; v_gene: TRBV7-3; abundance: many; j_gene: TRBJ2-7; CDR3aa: CASSPDGGRSYEQYF; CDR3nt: TGTGCCAGCAGCCCTGACGGGGGTCGATCCTACGAGCAGTACTTC
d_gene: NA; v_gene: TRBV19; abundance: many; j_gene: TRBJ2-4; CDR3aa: CASRAARAVNIQYF; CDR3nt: TGTGCCAGTAGAGCTGCCAGGGCGGTTAACATTCAGTACTTC
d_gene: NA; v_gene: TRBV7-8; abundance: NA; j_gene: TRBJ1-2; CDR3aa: CASSALSRDYGYTF; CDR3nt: TGTGCCAGCAGCGCCCTGTCGAGAGATTATGGCTACACCTTC
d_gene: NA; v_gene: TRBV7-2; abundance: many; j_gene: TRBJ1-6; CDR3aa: CASSGTDYNSPLHF; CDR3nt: TGTGCCAGCAGCGGGACGGACTATAATTCACCCCTCCACTTT
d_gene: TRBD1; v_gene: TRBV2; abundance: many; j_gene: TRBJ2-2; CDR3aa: CASSAQGPGTGELFF; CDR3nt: TGTGCCAGCAGCGCACAGGGGCCTGGTACCGGGGAGCTGTTTTTT
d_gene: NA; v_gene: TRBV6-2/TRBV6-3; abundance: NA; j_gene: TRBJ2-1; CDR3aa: CASSYRPFNEQFF; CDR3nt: TGTGCCAGCAGTTATCGTCCTTTTAATGAGCAGTTCTTC
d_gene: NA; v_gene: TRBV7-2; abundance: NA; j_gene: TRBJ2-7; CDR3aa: CASSLVRAKTFYEQYF; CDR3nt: TGTGCCAGCAGCTTAGTGCGGGCGAAGACTTTCTACGAGCAGTACTTC
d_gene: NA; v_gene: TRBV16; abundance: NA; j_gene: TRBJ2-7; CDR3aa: CASSQQATAYEQYF; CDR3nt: TGTGCCAGCAGCCAACAAGCGACGGCCTACGAGCAGTACTTC
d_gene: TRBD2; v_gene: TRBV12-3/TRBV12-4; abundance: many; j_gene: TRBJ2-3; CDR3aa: CASRRLAVTDTQYF; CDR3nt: TGTGCCAGCAGAAGACTAGCGGTCACAGATACGCAGTATTTT
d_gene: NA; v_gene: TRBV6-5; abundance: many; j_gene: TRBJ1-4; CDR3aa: CASSYSDGTGEKLFF; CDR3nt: TGTGCCAGCAGTTACTCGGACGGAACGGGTGAAAAACTGTTTTTT
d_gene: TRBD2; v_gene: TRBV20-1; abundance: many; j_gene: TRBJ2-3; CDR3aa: CSARVSGTDTQYF; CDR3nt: TGCAGTGCTAGAGTTAGCGGGACGGATACGCAGTATTTT
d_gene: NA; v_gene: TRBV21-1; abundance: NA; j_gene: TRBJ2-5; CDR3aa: CASSSDEETQYF; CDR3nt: TGTGCCAGCAGCTCGGACGAGGAGACCCAGTACTTC
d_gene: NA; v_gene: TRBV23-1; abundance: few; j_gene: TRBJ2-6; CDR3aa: CASKGPKPPLSGANVLTF; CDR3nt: TGCGCCAGCAAGGGACCTAAGCCCCCCCTCTCTGGGGCCAACGTCCTGACTTTC
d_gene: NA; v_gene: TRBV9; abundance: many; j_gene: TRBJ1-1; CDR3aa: CASSVGSVNTEAFF; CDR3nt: TGTGCCAGCAGCGTAGGATCCGTTAACACTGAAGCTTTCTTT